The rows below give T cell receptor beta chains drawn from one sample of a study of blood T cell repertoires in COVID-19. Clones were read by immunoSEQ multiplex PCR, and TCRdb kept only the in-frame ones, dropping some. Of 30,000 to 35,000 clones listed, around 87% are singletons. Sequenced: peripheral blood. Receptors were obtained from an older man with acute or convalescent COVID-19. Both conserved end residues are part of each CDR3. D genes are given only for firm matches. Expanded clones get a size class; other rows say once, few or many, or leave the size out.

J,D,V,size,DNA,CDR3
TRBJ1-4,-,TRBV12-3/TRBV12-4,-,TGTGCCAGCGGCAAGGGGGGGGGTGAAAAACTGTTTTTT,CASGKGGGEKLFF
TRBJ2-7,TRBD2,TRBV19,many,TGTGCCAGTAGATGGGTTGGCGGGAGTAGGCTAGTCAGACCAGACGAGCAGTACTTC,CASRWVGGSRLVRPDEQYF
TRBJ1-4,TRBD1,TRBV7-2,-,TGTGCCAGCTCCCCGACGGCTGGACAGGCCCGTGAAAAACTGTTTTTT,CASSPTAGQAREKLFF
TRBJ1-1,TRBD1,TRBV5-4,-,TGTGCCAGCAGCCGGGGACAGGCGAACACTGAAGCTTTCTTT,CASSRGQANTEAFF
TRBJ1-5,-,TRBV5-8,-,TGTGCCAGCAGCTCCCCCCCGGGAGGACAGCCCCAGCATTTT,CASSSPPGGQPQHF
TRBJ1-3,-,TRBV10-3,-,TGTGCCATCAGTGAGTCAGGAGATCCTGGAAACACCATATATTTT,CAISESGDPGNTIYF
TRBJ2-7,TRBD2,TRBV6-5,-,TGTGCCAGCAGTTACCCGGGAGGGCCAAACGAGCAGTACTTC,CASSYPGGPNEQYF
TRBJ2-7,TRBD1,TRBV11-2,-,TGTGCCAGCAGCTTAGTCCCCCATTCCGGGACAGGGGCCGAGCAGTACTTC,CASSLVPHSGTGAEQYF
TRBJ1-5,TRBD1,TRBV9,-,TGTGCCAGCAGCGTAGGAGGGGGGACAGAGCCCCAGCATTTT,CASSVGGGTEPQHF
TRBJ2-2,-,TRBV30,-,TGTGCCTGGAGTGGACTGACGAACACCGGGGAGCTGTTTTTT,CAWSGLTNTGELFF
TRBJ2-2,-,TRBV24-1,once,TGTGCCACCAGTGACTACAGGAGTCCCGGGGAGCTGTTTTTT,CATSDYRSPGELFF
TRBJ2-1,TRBD2,TRBV9,-,TGTGCCAGCAGCGTAGATCGGACTAGCGGGACTAATGAGCAGTTCTTC,CASSVDRTSGTNEQFF
TRBJ2-1,-,TRBV5-1,-,TGCGCCAGCAGCCCCCGTCCAGGGGAAAGCTACAATGAGCAGTTCTTC,CASSPRPGESYNEQFF
TRBJ1-4,-,TRBV11-3,few,TGTGCCAGCTCGGGCGGGGTGTCCCCTAATGAAAAACTGTTTTTT,CASSGGVSPNEKLFF
TRBJ2-7,-,TRBV12-3/TRBV12-4,-,TGTGCCAGCAGTTTTCGTCGAACGGTGCAGTACTTC,CASSFRRTVQYF
TRBJ1-1,-,TRBV4-2,once,TGTGCCAGCAGCCAAGGGTATTCAGGGGACACTGAAGCTTTCTTT,CASSQGYSGDTEAFF
TRBJ1-1,-,TRBV6-2/TRBV6-3,-,TGTGCCAGCAGTTCGTGGGCAGCCACTGAAGCTTTCTTT,CASSSWAATEAFF
TRBJ1-6,TRBD1,TRBV10-3,once,TGTGCCATCAGTGCTCGAACGGGACAGTATAATTCACCCCTCCACTTT,CAISARTGQYNSPLHF
TRBJ1-6,-,TRBV25-1,-,TGTGCCAGCAGTGCGTTTTCAGGGCATGAATCACCCCTCCACTTT,CASSAFSGHESPLHF
TRBJ1-2,-,TRBV24-1,-,TGTGCCACCAGTGAAATTCAGGGCCGAGGCTACACCTTC,CATSEIQGRGYTF
TRBJ2-1,-,TRBV11-3,-,TGTGCCAGCAGCAGCAGAGGGCACAATGAGCAGTTCTTC,CASSSRGHNEQFF
TRBJ2-7,TRBD1,TRBV9,once,TGTGCCAGCAGCGTAGCTTACAGGGGGGACGAGCAGTACTTC,CASSVAYRGDEQYF
TRBJ2-1,-,TRBV12-3/TRBV12-4,few,TGTGCCAGCAGTTTAAGGCGGGAGCAGTTCTTC,CASSLRREQFF